This T cell receptor (beta chain) came from a study of Graves' ophthalmopathy and Graves' hyperthyroidism. TCR beta CDR3 regions were amplified from RNA transcripts. First-round RT-PCR employed HTBI primers, with a second-round multiplex PCR after it. Via MiXCR, TCRdb re-called the multiplex PCR reads, giving one row per CDR3 protein. This table has some 750,000 distinct CDR3 sequences, 40% appearing once. This clonotype was sampled from an adult man with Graves' ophthalmopathy. What was sequenced was peripheral blood.

The DNA of the CDR3 is TGCAGCGTTGATGGTACTAGCGGGAGGGCGACCCAGTACTTC. Translation: CSVDGTSGRATQYF. The chain combines TRBV29-1 with TRBJ2-5, with 13 bases that match TRBD2. From germline, CDR1 is SQVTM and CDR2 ANQGSEA. The CDR3 extends over 14 amino acids. V shed 3 bases and J 7 bases; nucleotides not matched to a gene: 5. Variable domain in full (rest from reference TRBV29-1 and TRBJ2-5): SAVISQKPSRDICQRGTSLTIQCQVDSQVTMMFWYRQQPGQSLTLIATANQGSEATYESGFVIDKFPISRPNLTFSTLTVSNMSPEDSSIYLCSVDGTSGRATQYFGPGTRLLVL.